This is a list of T cell receptor beta chains from one sample in a study of a mutant IDH1 vaccine in newly diagnosed glioma. Libraries were prepared by immunoSEQ multiplex PCR; TCRdb keeps only in-frame clonotypes and omits some of them. The table lists tens of thousands of clones, approximately 92% of them singletons. This sample comprised PBMCs, obtained from a glioma patient treated with radiotherapy, temozolomide or both. These receptors were obtained from a man younger than 30 with glioma. Each CDR3 is given with its conserved first and last residue. The order of the fields is clone size, V gene, D gene, J gene, CDR3 protein, CDR3 DNA. The D gene is left open where the match is weak. The listing skips clone size in some rows; elsewhere it reads once, few, many or a size class.

abundance: .
v_gene: TRBV5-1
d_gene: .
j_gene: TRBJ2-1
CDR3aa: CASSLAIDREQFF
CDR3nt: TGCGCCAGCAGCTTGGCCATTGACAGAGAGCAGTTCTTC

abundance: .
v_gene: TRBV29-1
d_gene: .
j_gene: TRBJ2-1
CDR3aa: CSVEDSDNEQFF
CDR3nt: TGCAGCGTTGAAGATAGTGACAATGAGCAGTTCTTC

abundance: .
v_gene: TRBV28
d_gene: TRBD1
j_gene: TRBJ1-1
CDR3aa: CASSLGMTGTWYTEAFF
CDR3nt: TGTGCCAGCAGTTTAGGGATGACAGGGACCTGGTACACTGAAGCTTTCTTT

abundance: .
v_gene: TRBV27
d_gene: TRBD2
j_gene: TRBJ2-7
CDR3aa: CASTPIAGGEGYEQYF
CDR3nt: TGTGCCAGCACCCCGATCGCGGGAGGAGAGGGCTACGAGCAGTACTTC

abundance: .
v_gene: TRBV6-5
d_gene: .
j_gene: TRBJ2-7
CDR3aa: CASSPQGPSYEQYF
CDR3nt: TGTGCCAGCAGCCCACAGGGTCCCTCCTACGAGCAGTACTTC

abundance: .
v_gene: TRBV14
d_gene: TRBD1
j_gene: TRBJ2-2
CDR3aa: CASKFGTANTGELFF
CDR3nt: TGTGCCAGCAAGTTTGGGACAGCGAACACCGGGGAGCTGTTTTTT

abundance: .
v_gene: TRBV11-2
d_gene: .
j_gene: TRBJ2-7
CDR3aa: CASSLVQYEQYF
CDR3nt: TGTGCCAGCAGCTTAGTACAATACGAGCAGTACTTC

abundance: .
v_gene: TRBV5-4
d_gene: .
j_gene: TRBJ2-5
CDR3aa: CASSLGGLAFQETQYF
CDR3nt: TGTGCCAGCAGCTTGGGTGGTCTAGCCTTCCAAGAGACCCAGTACTTC

abundance: .
v_gene: TRBV19
d_gene: TRBD1
j_gene: TRBJ1-5
CDR3aa: CASKKGGGSNQPQHF
CDR3nt: TGTGCCAGTAAGAAAGGGGGCGGGAGCAATCAGCCCCAGCATTTT

abundance: .
v_gene: TRBV28
d_gene: TRBD1
j_gene: TRBJ1-5
CDR3aa: CASSLDRAPGGSNQPQHF
CDR3nt: TGTGCCAGCAGTTTAGACAGGGCCCCTGGGGGGAGCAATCAGCCCCAGCATTTT

abundance: .
v_gene: TRBV7-9
d_gene: .
j_gene: TRBJ1-1
CDR3aa: CASSPRSQGTEAFF
CDR3nt: TGTGCCAGCAGCCCCCGTTCCCAAGGCACTGAAGCTTTCTTT

abundance: .
v_gene: TRBV15
d_gene: .
j_gene: TRBJ2-3
CDR3aa: CATSSHTADTQYF
CDR3nt: TGTGCCACCAGCTCCCACACAGCAGATACGCAGTATTTT

abundance: .
v_gene: TRBV27
d_gene: .
j_gene: TRBJ2-7
CDR3aa: CASSLGRGSGRSYEQYF
CDR3nt: TGTGCCAGCAGTTTGGGGCGAGGTAGCGGCCGATCCTACGAGCAGTACTTC

abundance: .
v_gene: TRBV6-1
d_gene: .
j_gene: TRBJ2-7
CDR3aa: CASSGPGYEQYF
CDR3nt: TGTGCCAGCAGTGGGCCGGGGTACGAGCAGTACTTC

abundance: .
v_gene: TRBV5-4
d_gene: .
j_gene: TRBJ1-1
CDR3aa: CASSLGENTEAFF
CDR3nt: TGTGCCAGCAGCTTGGGGGAGAACACTGAAGCTTTCTTT

abundance: .
v_gene: TRBV6-1
d_gene: .
j_gene: TRBJ2-7
CDR3aa: CASSEASSLSPYEQYF
CDR3nt: TGTGCCAGCAGTGAAGCGAGCAGTCTCTCCCCCTACGAGCAGTACTTC

abundance: .
v_gene: TRBV4-1
d_gene: TRBD1
j_gene: TRBJ1-5
CDR3aa: CASSQDLPQGAQPQHF
CDR3nt: TGCGCCAGCAGCCAAGATCTTCCCCAGGGGGCTCAGCCCCAGCATTTT

abundance: .
v_gene: TRBV28
d_gene: .
j_gene: TRBJ1-2
CDR3aa: CASSSVGLDPYGYTF
CDR3nt: TGTGCCAGCAGTTCCGTCGGACTAGACCCTTATGGCTACACCTTC

abundance: .
v_gene: TRBV28
d_gene: TRBD1
j_gene: TRBJ1-2
CDR3aa: CASSYPDRVGYGYTF
CDR3nt: TGTGCCAGCAGCTACCCTGACAGGGTTGGCTATGGCTACACCTTC

abundance: .
v_gene: TRBV5-1
d_gene: TRBD2
j_gene: TRBJ2-3
CDR3aa: CASTASGPSTDTQYF
CDR3nt: TGCGCCAGCACCGCTAGCGGCCCTAGCACAGATACGCAGTATTTT

abundance: .
v_gene: TRBV5-1
d_gene: .
j_gene: TRBJ2-1
CDR3aa: CASSFGGRTYNEQFF
CDR3nt: TGCGCCAGCAGCTTCGGGGGACGGACCTACAATGAGCAGTTCTTC

abundance: .
v_gene: TRBV10-3
d_gene: .
j_gene: TRBJ2-5
CDR3aa: CAISESISVYQETQYF
CDR3nt: TGTGCCATCAGTGAGTCTATCTCAGTGTACCAAGAGACCCAGTACTTC

abundance: .
v_gene: TRBV28
d_gene: TRBD1
j_gene: TRBJ1-3
CDR3aa: CASTRTGPSSGNTIYF
CDR3nt: TGTGCCAGCACCCGGACAGGGCCCAGCTCTGGAAACACCATATATTTT

abundance: .
v_gene: TRBV19
d_gene: .
j_gene: TRBJ2-1
CDR3aa: CASSPWDSEGQFF
CDR3nt: TGTGCCAGTAGTCCCTGGGACTCGGAGGGGCAGTTCTTC

abundance: .
v_gene: TRBV6-5
d_gene: .
j_gene: TRBJ1-1
CDR3aa: CASSYSGVNTEAFF
CDR3nt: TGTGCCAGCAGTTACTCGGGGGTGAACACTGAAGCTTTCTTT

abundance: .
v_gene: TRBV4-3
d_gene: TRBD1
j_gene: TRBJ2-7
CDR3aa: CASSVSRLQGAPYEQYF
CDR3nt: TGCGCCAGCAGCGTCTCCCGCCTACAGGGGGCTCCCTACGAGCAGTACTTC

abundance: .
v_gene: TRBV5-1
d_gene: .
j_gene: TRBJ2-3
CDR3aa: CASSLSEIDTQYF
CDR3nt: TGCGCCAGCAGCTTATCGGAAATAGATACGCAGTATTTT

abundance: .
v_gene: TRBV7-9
d_gene: .
j_gene: TRBJ1-1
CDR3aa: CASSLYGVTEAFF
CDR3nt: TGTGCCAGCAGCTTATACGGGGTCACTGAAGCTTTCTTT

abundance: .
v_gene: TRBV20-1
d_gene: .
j_gene: TRBJ1-4
CDR3aa: CSAAKGGLFF
CDR3nt: TGCAGTGCGGCCAAGGGGGGCCTGTTTTTT

abundance: .
v_gene: TRBV19
d_gene: .
j_gene: TRBJ1-5
CDR3aa: CASSVNSASNQPQHF
CDR3nt: TGTGCCAGTAGTGTAAACAGTGCTTCCAATCAGCCCCAGCATTTT

abundance: .
v_gene: TRBV27
d_gene: .
j_gene: TRBJ1-2
CDR3aa: CASSLQGYGYGYTF
CDR3nt: TGTGCCAGCAGTTTACAGGGTTATGGCTATGGCTACACCTTC

abundance: few
v_gene: TRBV4-2
d_gene: .
j_gene: TRBJ2-1
CDR3aa: CASSQPGSTGGEQFF
CDR3nt: TGTGCCAGCAGCCAACCGGGATCAACCGGGGGTGAGCAGTTCTTC

abundance: .
v_gene: TRBV7-9
d_gene: TRBD1
j_gene: TRBJ1-2
CDR3aa: CASSATGTARSGYTF
CDR3nt: TGTGCCAGCAGCGCAACCGGGACAGCTCGATCTGGCTACACCTTC

abundance: once
v_gene: TRBV28
d_gene: .
j_gene: TRBJ1-1
CDR3aa: CASSSPGASTEAFF
CDR3nt: TGTGCCAGCAGCTCTCCCGGGGCAAGCACTGAAGCTTTCTTT

abundance: .
v_gene: TRBV15
d_gene: .
j_gene: TRBJ2-7
CDR3aa: CATSDLQGPYEQYF
CDR3nt: TGTGCCACCAGCGACTTACAGGGTCCCTACGAGCAGTACTTC

abundance: .
v_gene: TRBV4-1
d_gene: TRBD1
j_gene: TRBJ2-5
CDR3aa: CASSLQGAEETQYF
CDR3nt: TGCGCCAGCAGCCTACAGGGGGCTGAGGAGACCCAGTACTTC

abundance: .
v_gene: TRBV30
d_gene: TRBD2
j_gene: TRBJ2-5
CDR3aa: CAWSELLPSGTTQYF
CDR3nt: TGTGCCTGGAGTGAATTACTTCCTAGCGGGACGACCCAGTACTTC

abundance: once
v_gene: TRBV9
d_gene: .
j_gene: TRBJ2-1
CDR3aa: CASSALRDHSYNEQFF
CDR3nt: TGTGCCAGCAGCGCCCTCCGGGACCACTCCTACAATGAGCAGTTCTTC

abundance: .
v_gene: TRBV5-4
d_gene: .
j_gene: TRBJ2-1
CDR3aa: CASSYGNYNEQFF
CDR3nt: TGTGCCAGCAGTTACGGGAACTACAATGAGCAGTTCTTC

abundance: .
v_gene: TRBV10-2
d_gene: .
j_gene: TRBJ2-7
CDR3aa: CASSDVRGLLLSYEQYF
CDR3nt: TGCGCCAGCAGTGACGTAAGGGGACTCCTCCTCTCCTACGAGCAGTACTTC

abundance: .
v_gene: TRBV25-1
d_gene: TRBD1
j_gene: TRBJ2-5
CDR3aa: CASRGQGQETQYF
CDR3nt: TGTGCCAGCAGAGGACAGGGTCAAGAGACCCAGTACTTC

abundance: .
v_gene: TRBV4-1
d_gene: TRBD2
j_gene: TRBJ2-1
CDR3aa: CASSRGTSGTYNEQFF
CDR3nt: TGCGCCAGCAGCCGAGGGACTAGCGGGACGTACAATGAGCAGTTCTTC

abundance: once
v_gene: TRBV23-1
d_gene: TRBD1
j_gene: TRBJ1-4
CDR3aa: CASSEIGQECF
CDR3nt: TGCGCCAGCAGTGAAATAGGACAGGAGTGTTTT

abundance: .
v_gene: TRBV19
d_gene: TRBD2
j_gene: TRBJ2-3
CDR3aa: CASSSQPEAGGLDTQYF
CDR3nt: TGTGCCAGTAGCAGTCAACCGGAGGCGGGAGGGTTAGATACGCAGTATTTT

abundance: few
v_gene: TRBV19
d_gene: TRBD1
j_gene: TRBJ1-5
CDR3aa: CASSMATGEPYSNQPQHF
CDR3nt: TGTGCCAGTAGTATGGCTACAGGGGAGCCGTATAGCAATCAGCCCCAGCATTTT

abundance: once
v_gene: TRBV5-6
d_gene: .
j_gene: TRBJ1-4
CDR3aa: CASSLRAGPKLFF
CDR3nt: TGTGCCAGCAGCTTGCGAGCAGGCCCAAAACTGTTTTTT

abundance: .
v_gene: TRBV2
d_gene: .
j_gene: TRBJ1-4
CDR3aa: CASSEQQYRNEKLFF
CDR3nt: TGTGCCAGCAGTGAGCAACAGTACCGTAATGAAAAACTGTTTTTT

abundance: .
v_gene: TRBV27
d_gene: .
j_gene: TRBJ1-3
CDR3aa: CATFSGNTIYF
CDR3nt: TGTGCCACCTTCTCCGGAAACACCATATATTTT

abundance: .
v_gene: TRBV7-6
d_gene: .
j_gene: TRBJ2-1
CDR3aa: CASSWGPYNEQFF
CDR3nt: TGTGCCAGCAGCTGGGGACCATACAATGAGCAGTTCTTC

abundance: .
v_gene: TRBV4-2
d_gene: .
j_gene: TRBJ1-1
CDR3aa: CASSQDPQGWPGAFF
CDR3nt: TGTGCCAGCAGCCAAGACCCCCAGGGGTGGCCTGGAGCTTTCTTT

abundance: .
v_gene: TRBV11-2
d_gene: TRBD1
j_gene: TRBJ2-5
CDR3aa: CASSSTSTGATAQYF
CDR3nt: TGTGCCAGCAGCTCGACCTCTACAGGGGCCACTGCCCAGTACTTC

abundance: .
v_gene: TRBV5-6
d_gene: .
j_gene: TRBJ1-2
CDR3aa: CASSLAREGYTF
CDR3nt: TGTGCCAGCAGCTTGGCTCGAGAAGGCTACACCTTC

abundance: .
v_gene: TRBV6-1
d_gene: .
j_gene: TRBJ1-4
CDR3aa: CASSIGALTNEKLFF
CDR3nt: TGTGCCAGCAGTATCGGGGCGTTAACTAATGAAAAACTGTTTTTT

abundance: .
v_gene: TRBV5-1
d_gene: .
j_gene: TRBJ2-5
CDR3aa: CASSPYQETQYF
CDR3nt: TGCGCCAGCAGCCCCTACCAAGAGACCCAGTACTTC